Presented here are 17 T cell receptor beta chains from one specimen sequenced in a study of blood T cell repertoires in COVID-19 (dated by TCRdb to the early 2020s). To prepare the library, the immunoSEQ multiplex PCR assay was applied. TCRdb limited this immuneACCESS table to in-frame rearrangements with V and J called. A share of clones is missing; checked studies link under half to unresolved V genes, and the rest is unexplained. The sample table contains some 11,000 clones; only one count was recorded for 70% to 90% of them. The ten largest clones represent about 12% of the sample. Material: peripheral blood. These receptors were taken from a human donor in a cohort sampled during active COVID-19.

This chain joins TRBV28 and TRBJ2-7; D uncertain. The CDR3 is 14 residues long. V lost 5 bases, J lost 3 bases, and 14 bases lay in between. Looked up from germline, CDR1 is MDHEN and CDR2 is SYDVKM. Here the CDR3 DNA reads TGTGCCAGCAGTCTAAACTACCGACTCTACGAGCAGTACTTC. Its translation: CASSLNYRLYEQYF.

This clone was observed a single time. Written as DNA, the CDR3 is TGTGCCAGCAGCCAAGTTGGTGCAGGGGGAACCGGGGAGCTGTTTTTT. This codes for CASSQVGAGGTGELFF. The chain is built from TRBV3-1 (or the pseudogene TRBV3-2) and TRBJ2-2, with 7 positions matching TRBD1. V dropped 1 base and J dropped 5; count of bases not matched to a gene: 7. In germline, CDR1 is LGHDT, CDR2 YNNKEL (reference sequence). The CDR3 has 16 residues.

The chain joins TRBV6-5 to TRBJ1-6; perhaps TRBD1 as D (5 bases). CDR1 and CDR2 (germline): MNHEY, SVGAGI. Trimming left V 7 bases short and J 5 bases short, with 9 bases between. The CDR3 is made up of 13 amino acids. CDR3 in amino acids: CASKTENNSPLHF. The DNA of the CDR3 is TGTGCCAGCAAGACAGAAAATAATTCACCCCTCCACTTT.

The chain employs TRBV28 and TRBJ1-4; D perhaps matches TRBD1 (5 bases). This CDR3 is 16 amino acids long. V was shortened by 7 bases and J by 0 bases, with 15 bases between the two germline ends. The germline gives CDR1 MDHEN, CDR2 SYDVKM. CDR3: CASKVGGVATNEKLFF. The DNA of the CDR3 is TGTGCCAGCAAAGTAGGAGGGGTTGCAACTAATGAAAAACTGTTTTTT.

V usage is TRBV7-9 and J usage is TRBJ2-2; no firm D call. CDR1 and CDR2 from the germline V gene are SEHNR and FQNEAQ (reference sequence). This CDR3 spans 15 amino acids. V lost 2 bases to trimming and J lost 0 bases, with 7 bases between them. In DNA form, the CDR3 reads TGTGCCAGCAGCTTACACAGTCCGAACACCGGGGAGCTGTTTTTT. Translating it yields CASSLHSPNTGELFF.

The chain uses TRBV27 and TRBJ1-5; D might be TRBD1 (5 bases). CDR3 length equals 16 residues. With 2 bases removed from V and 5 bases from J, the gap between germline ends came to 16 bases. The germline V gene has CDR1 MNHEY and CDR2 SMNVEV (reference sequence). The CDR3 sequence: CASSLRGGGVYQPQHF. DNA of the CDR3: TGTGCCAGCAGTTTACGCGGTGGGGGGGTTTATCAGCCCCAGCATTTT.

The genes are TRBV6-5 and TRBJ1-2; the D is unclear. The CDR3 is made up of 12 amino acids. V was clipped by 6 bases and J by 4 bases, with 9 bases between them. Germline values: CDR1 MNHEY, CDR2 SVGAGI. The CDR3 nucleotides read TGTGCCAGCAGAGTTCCAGGCTATGGCTACACCTTC. Translation: CASRVPGYGYTF.

The chain links TRBV12-3 or TRBV12-4 to TRBJ2-7; 9 positions match TRBD1. V trimming: 5 bases; J trimming: 7 bases; junction bases outside the gene matches: 6. The length of the CDR3 is 13 residues. The CDR3 reads CASSRDRVDEQYF. CDR3 nucleotides: TGTGCCAGCAGTCGGGACAGGGTCGATGAGCAGTACTTC.

The chain couples TRBV4-2 to TRBJ1-3; D may be TRBD1 (6 bases). Trimming removed 0 bases at V and 0 bases at J, with 15 bases between. The CDR3 sequence is 18 residues long. Germline V gene data show CDR1 as LGHNA and CDR2 as YNFKEQ. The CDR3 sequence is CASSQDLGAAYSGNTIYF. CDR3 nucleotide sequence: TGTGCCAGCAGCCAAGACTTGGGGGCCGCTTACTCTGGAAACACCATATATTTT.

The rearrangement joins TRBV5-1 to TRBJ2-6; 8 bases are a match to TRBD1. V lost 7 bases, J lost 1 base, and 7 bases stayed unmatched. Germline lookup yields CDR1 SGHRS and CDR2 YFSETQ. This CDR3 has 16 residues. The CDR3 loop reads CASGTGALSGANVLTF. CDR3 coding DNA: TGCGCCAGCGGGACAGGCGCTTTATCTGGGGCCAACGTCCTGACTTTC.

The chain uses TRBV12-5 and TRBJ1-2; 10 bases line up with TRBD1. CDR1 and CDR2 (germline): LGHNT, FRNRAP. The CDR3 runs 15 residues. V lost 7 bases, J lost 3 bases, and 8 bases stayed unmatched. Here the CDR3 DNA reads TGTGCTAGTGCCAAACGGACAGGGGGGGACTATGGCTACACCTTC. It codes for CASAKRTGGDYGYTF.

V and J are TRBV5-6 and TRBJ1-3; D call uncertain. Trimming stripped 4 bases from V and 4 bases from J, with 9 bases between. CDR3 length: 13 amino acids. Per germline, CDR1 SGHDT and CDR2 YYEEEE. The CDR3, as DNA: TGTGCCAGCAGCGTCCGCAGGGGAAACACCATATATTTT. Translated: CASSVRRGNTIYF.

This chain uses TRBV24-1 with TRBJ2-3, with 7 bases identical to TRBD1. CDR3 length: 16 residues. Germline V gene lookup returns CDR1 KGHDR and CDR2 SFDVKD. The V segment lost 0 bases and the J segment 5 bases; nucleotides outside the gene matches: 7. DNA of the CDR3: TGTGCCACCAGTGATTTGCTCACAGGGGCGGGAGATACGCAGTATTTT. As protein: CATSDLLTGAGDTQYF.

This chain links TRBV11-2 with TRBJ2-4, with 9 bases identical to TRBD1. The CDR3 spans 16 residues. Germline V lookup: CDR1 SGHAT, CDR2 FQNNGV. V gave up 4 bases and J gave up 9 bases; unmatched junction bases: 13. The CDR3 sequence is CASSYLTGGASGIQYF. The CDR3 DNA reads TGTGCCAGCAGCTACCTAACAGGGGGCGCTTCTGGCATTCAGTACTTC.

The J gene is TRBJ2-5, the V gene TRBV29-1; D gene uncertain. The germline CDR1 and CDR2 sequences are SQVTM and ANQGSEA. Trimming cost V 1 base and J 1 base, with 13 bases left between them. The CDR3 has 15 amino acids. CDR3 nucleotide sequence: TGCAGCGTTGAAGCCGATTTTTACACCCAAGAGACCCAGTACTTC. Protein sequence: CSVEADFYTQETQYF.

The chain has TRBV18 and TRBJ2-7, with 10 bases aligning to TRBD1. With 1 base clipped from V and 7 bases from J, the junction kept 7 bases outside the gene matches. The germline V gene encodes CDR1 KGHSH and CDR2 LQKENI. This CDR3 has 15 amino acids. The CDR3 region has the DNA TGTGCCAGCTCACCACGTGGACAGGGGGGGCGGGAGCAGTACTTC. This translates into CASSPRGQGGREQYF.

This chain uses TRBV27 with TRBJ2-7; 7 nucleotides match TRBD1. Trimming cost V 2 bases and J 2 bases; bases outside gene matches: 3. CDR1 and CDR2 (germline): MNHEY, SMNVEV (reference sequence). The CDR3 covers 14 residues. CDR3 region: CASSLSQGAYEQYF. In nucleotides, the CDR3 is TGTGCCAGCAGTTTAAGCCAGGGGGCCTACGAGCAGTACTTC.